A single sample is the source of the 28 T cell receptor beta chains below, sequenced in a study of T-cell reconstitution after alpha-beta-depleted transplantation in children listed by TCRdb under 2016. According to the study, the label for this sample's treatment or condition signals: allogeneic hematopoietic cell transplantation with graft depleted of TCRalphabeta T cells and CD19 B cells. Library preparation employed PCR. Sequencing instrument: Illumina HiSeq 2500. TCR library preparation used molecular barcoding, with unique molecular identifiers applied to normalize quantification of the TCRbeta repertoire. TCRdb trimmed public reads at Q25 via fastp, called clones via MiXCR and kept in-frame beta chains. Each record represents a unique CDR3 protein, reported with the most common genes and DNA among its rows. The sample table shows about 260,000 distinct CDR3 sequences, and around 7.5% are seen once. In total, the top ten clones hold 6.3% of the sample.

The sample in question was PBMCs, mostly from graft donor cells, obtained 180 days after TCRalphabeta/CD19-depleted stem cell transplant. The receptors originated from a male patient younger than 18 who had a stem cell transplant for acute lymphoblastic leukemia, so the T cells may come from the graft donor.

Many counts were recorded for this clonotype. The V gene is TRBV11-2, the J gene TRBJ2-2, with D possibly being TRBD2 (5 bases). V lost 0 bases, J lost 13 bases, and 9 bases lay in between. Germline V lookup: CDR1 SGHAT, CDR2 FQNNGV. The CDR3 runs to 12 residues. The CDR3 region is CASSLETGSLFF. Here the CDR3 DNA reads TGTGCCAGCAGCTTAGAGACGGGATCGCTGTTTTTT.

This clonotype has ten or more counts. This chain links TRBV4-3 with TRBJ1-4; D is ambiguous. V dropped 8 bases and J dropped 4 bases, with 5 bases sitting between them. The germline CDR1 and CDR2 sequences are LGHNA and YSLEER. The CDR3 consists of 11 residues. CDR3 nucleotide sequence: TGCGCCAGCGGATTTAATGAAAAACTGTTTTTT. Amino acids: CASGFNEKLFF.

This clonotype was counted between two and nine times. The rearrangement uses TRBV11-2 and TRBJ2-3; D is possibly TRBD1 or TRBD2 (6 bases each). The CDR3 contains 14 residues. Germline V lookup: CDR1 SGHAT, CDR2 FQNNGV. The V and J ends lost 4 bases and 10 bases respectively, with 18 bases between them. The chain's CDR3 is CASSYLGGQRSQYF. CDR3 sequence (DNA): TGTGCCAGCAGCTATTTAGGGGGGCAACGCTCGCAGTATTTT.

Many counts were recorded for this clonotype. In nucleotides, the CDR3 is TGTGCCAGCAGTTCTCCGACAGTCACGGGGGAGACCCAGTACTTC. This translates into CASSSPTVTGETQYF. V is TRBV12-3 or TRBV12-4 and J is TRBJ2-5; either TRBD1 or TRBD2 may fit D (5 bases each). V shed 4 bases and J shed 5 bases, with 17 bases lying between them. The CDR3 covers 15 residues.

This clonotype was picked up many times. The chain's CDR3 is CATSRDYNSEKLFF. In DNA, the CDR3 is TGTGCCACCAGCAGAGATTATAACAGCGAAAAACTGTTTTTT. This rearrangement joins TRBV15 to TRBJ1-4; D unresolved. Trimming left V 0 bases short and J 8 bases short, with 10 bases between. This CDR3 spans 14 amino acids. Per the germline V gene, CDR1 is LNHNV and CDR2 is YYDKDF (reference sequence).

Of note for this clonotype: This may come from a read error, since a much larger clone is one base off. The chain links TRBV9 to TRBJ1-5; 8 nucleotides line up with TRBD1. The CDR3 runs 16 residues. Germline values: CDR1 SGDLS, CDR2 YYNGEE. CDR3 nucleotide sequence: TGTGCCAGCAGCGTTACCGGGACAGGTGATCATCAGCCCCTGCATTTT. Translation gives CASSVTGTGDHQPLHF.

This clonotype was detected many times. The chain employs TRBV5-8 and TRBJ2-7; D ambiguous. The CDR3 spans 12 residues. The germline V and J ends were trimmed by 0 bases and 7 bases, with 8 bases remaining between them. Germline V gene data show CDR1 as SGHTS and CDR2 as YDEGEE. CDR3 residues: CASSLEGWEQYF. The CDR3 bases are TGTGCCAGCAGCTTGGAAGGGTGGGAGCAGTACTTC.

This clonotype has ten or more counts. V gene TRBV24-1 combines with J gene TRBJ2-3; 8 bases are shared with TRBD2. The CDR3 is 16 amino acids. Germline assignment: CDR1 KGHDR and CDR2 SFDVKD. V shed 3 bases and J 4 bases; nucleotides not matched to a gene: 8. The CDR3 nucleotides are TGTGCCACCAGTGATCCGGGACTAGGAGTGTCAGATACGCAGTATTTT. This sequence encodes CATSDPGLGVSDTQYF.

The rearrangement links TRBV19 to TRBJ1-5, with TRBD1 identical over 10 bases. CDR3 size: 15 residues. Germline lookup yields CDR1 LNHDA and CDR2 SQIVND (reference sequence). Trimming removed 3 bases from V and 7 bases from J; junction bases left unmatched: 6. CDR3 residues: CASSIDDRGHQPQHF. The CDR3 nucleotides are TGTGCCAGTAGTATCGATGACAGGGGGCACCAGCCCCAGCATTTT. The whole variable domain, remainder taken from reference TRBV19 and TRBJ1-5, is DGGITQSPKYLFRKEGQNVTLSCEQNLNHDAMYWYRQDPGQGLRLIYYSQIVNDFQKGDIAEGYSVSREKKESFPLTVTSAQKNPTAFYLCASSIDDRGHQPQHFGDGTRLSIL.

This clonotype showed up many times. This chain links TRBV11-2 with TRBJ2-1; TRBD1 or TRBD2 may be the D gene (5 bases each). The CDR3 contains 16 residues. Trimming cost V 1 base and J 4 bases, with 14 bases left between them. Germline lookup yields CDR1 SGHAT and CDR2 FQNNGV. Here the CDR3 reads CASSLVSRGTYNEQFF. In DNA form, the CDR3 reads TGTGCCAGCAGCTTAGTTTCACGGGGCACATACAATGAGCAGTTCTTC.

This clonotype has a count of ten or more. Here the CDR3 reads CASHPPGLYNEQFF. The CDR3, as DNA: TGTGCCAGCCACCCCCCGGGACTTTACAATGAGCAGTTCTTC. The V and J genes are TRBV28 and TRBJ2-1, with D tentatively TRBD2 (6 bases). Trimming stripped 8 bases from V and 4 bases from J, with 15 bases between. There are 14 residues in the CDR3. Germline CDR1 is MDHEN and CDR2 is SYDVKM.

This clonotype was picked up many times. The genes are TRBV3-1 and TRBJ2-4; a possible D gene is TRBD1 (8 bases). This CDR3 is built from 18 residues. Trimming pared 0 bases from V and 0 bases from J, leaving 15 bases between. Germline assignment: CDR1 LGHDT and CDR2 YNNKEL (reference sequence). CDR3 protein: CASSQDRGDRLAKNIQYF. The DNA of the CDR3 is TGTGCCAGCAGCCAAGATCGGGGGGACAGGTTAGCCAAAAACATTCAGTACTTC.

This clonotype appeared many times. This chain links TRBV12-3 or TRBV12-4 with TRBJ2-3; TRBD1 matches at 7 bases. The J segment lost 0 bases and the V segment lost 1 base, leaving 7 bases of the junction unmatched. CDR3 size: 17 residues. This CDR3 is CASSLGRTGRSTDTQYF. CDR3 nucleotides: TGTGCCAGCAGTTTAGGTAGGACAGGTCGAAGCACAGATACGCAGTATTTT.

This clonotype has a count of ten or more. The rearrangement uses TRBV7-9 and TRBJ2-1; D uncertain. With 6 bases removed from V and 4 bases from J, the gap between germline ends came to 16 bases. Looked up from germline, CDR1 is SEHNR and CDR2 is FQNEAQ (reference sequence). The length of the CDR3 is 15 residues. The CDR3 sequence: CASSPPGGRYNEQFF. CDR3 in DNA: TGTGCCAGCAGTCCTCCGGGTGGGCGGTACAATGAGCAGTTCTTC.

This clonotype was seen ten or more times. The rearrangement uses TRBV9 and TRBJ2-1, with 9 bases identical to TRBD1. The CDR3 is made up of 16 amino acids. The V gene's germline CDR1 is SGDLS and CDR2 YYNGEE. V dropped 4 bases and J dropped 7; count of bases not matched to a gene: 12. DNA for the CDR3: TGTGCCAGCAGCTCCAGGGGGGACAGGGCGGGGAATGAGCAGTTCTTC. Protein product: CASSSRGDRAGNEQFF.

This clonotype was seen a single time. Given a much more abundant clone one base away, this may be a read error. The chain combines TRBV6-2 or TRBV6-3 with TRBJ1-1; D is undetermined. Germline CDR1 MNHEY, CDR2 SVGEGT. CDR3 length: 12 residues. With 8 bases removed from V and 6 bases from J, the gap between germline ends came to 13 bases. CDR3 residues: CASRWANAEAFF. The CDR3 DNA follows: TGTGCCAGCCGGTGGGCAAACGCTGAAGCTTTCTTT.

This clonotype was seen at least ten times. The CDR3 reads CASSPLWTEGNSPLHF. CDR3 DNA sequence: TGTGCCAGCAGCCCCTTATGGACAGAGGGGAATTCACCCCTCCACTTT. This chain links TRBV5-5 with TRBJ1-6, with D perhaps matching TRBD1 (6 bases). The CDR3 loop spans 16 amino acids. Trimming shortened V by 4 bases and J by 7 bases, and 18 bases separated the two germline ends. Looked up from germline, CDR1 is SGHKS and CDR2 is YYEKEE (reference sequence).

This clonotype was recorded many times. The rearrangement joins TRBV5-1 to TRBJ2-1, with no clear D. V was trimmed by 7 bases and J by 13 bases, leaving 21 bases between them. CDR3 length equals 13 residues. CDR1 SGHRS and CDR2 YFSETQ come from the germline V gene. In DNA, the CDR3 is TGCGCCAGCGGGCTGCAGGCAGCCTCCGCACAGTTCTTC. This encodes CASGLQAASAQFF.

This clonotype was counted many times. The chain combines TRBV29-1 with TRBJ2-7; 7 bases fit TRBD2. The V and J ends lost 4 bases and 0 bases, in that order; junction bases with no gene match: 3. The CDR3 has 13 amino acids. Germline values: CDR1 SQVTM, CDR2 ANQGSEA. Written as DNA, the CDR3 is TGCAGCGTTGGGGGACTATACTCCTACGAGCAGTACTTC. It yields the protein CSVGGLYSYEQYF.

This clonotype showed up many times. The chain couples TRBV28 to TRBJ1-2; the D gene is possibly TRBD1 (5 bases). Trimming stripped 5 bases from V and 8 bases from J, with 15 bases between. The CDR3 has 13 amino acids. CDR1 and CDR2 from the germline V gene are MDHEN and SYDVKM. CDR3: CASSPPRRGGYTF. Written as DNA, the CDR3 is TGTGCCAGCAGTCCCCCCCGGCGGGGGGGCTACACCTTC.

This clonotype was detected ten times or more. The rearrangement uses TRBV12-3 or TRBV12-4 and TRBJ1-5, with a possible D match to TRBD1 (5 bases). This CDR3 spans 14 amino acids. V lost 3 bases and J lost 7, with 13 bases in between. This CDR3 is CASSFKGHGQPQHF. Here the CDR3 DNA reads TGTGCCAGCAGTTTCAAGGGGCATGGGCAGCCCCAGCATTTT.

The sample holds many counts of this clonotype. This chain joins TRBV4-2 and TRBJ2-1, with D possibly being TRBD2 (5 bases). Between the trimmed V and J ends, which lost 2 bases and 0 bases, there was a span of 8 bases. Germline CDR1 reads LGHNA; CDR2 reads YNFKEQ. CDR3 length: 15 residues. The chain's CDR3 is CASSQSGPSYNEQFF. CDR3 bases: TGTGCCAGCAGCCAAAGCGGTCCCTCCTACAATGAGCAGTTCTTC.

The table lists this clonotype with many counts. The chain links TRBV20-1 to TRBJ1-1; D ambiguous. Germline V CDR1 and CDR2: DFQATT, SNEGSKA (reference sequence). The V end was cut by 0 bases, the J end by 2 bases, with 10 bases between. CDR3 length: 14 residues. This CDR3 is CSARDSRRNTEAFF. The CDR3 coding sequence is TGCAGTGCTAGAGATTCTCGCCGAAACACTGAAGCTTTCTTT.

This clonotype was found many times. The chain employs TRBV29-1 and TRBJ1-2; maybe TRBD1 (5 bases). Trimming took 6 bases from V and 8 from J, leaving 22 bases between them. Germline assignment: CDR1 SQVTM and CDR2 ANQGSEA. This CDR3 region has 14 residues. In DNA, the CDR3 is TGCAGCGTCGATCAGGGACGGCCATTCCCCGGCTACACCTTC. This codes for CSVDQGRPFPGYTF.

This clonotype was seen repeatedly, ten times or more. V and J are TRBV7-9 and TRBJ2-2; D gene ambiguous. The CDR3 has 13 amino acids. The ends were cut back, 3 bases at V and 6 bases at J, with 8 bases in the middle. The V gene's germline CDR1 is SEHNR and CDR2 FQNEAQ (reference sequence). The CDR3 nucleotides read TGTGCCAGCAGCTTCGGAGCCCCCGGGGAGCTGTTTTTT. This gives the protein CASSFGAPGELFF.

This clonotype was counted at least ten times. The chain combines TRBV29-1 with TRBJ1-2, with D perhaps matching TRBD1 (6 bases). The V end was cut by 3 bases, the J end by 4 bases, with 15 bases between. CDR1 is SQVTM, CDR2 ANQGSEA, per germline. CDR3 length equals 14 residues. The CDR3 sequence: CSVEHRVVGYGYTF. The CDR3 coding sequence is TGCAGCGTTGAGCACAGGGTAGTCGGCTATGGCTACACCTTC.

This clonotype came up many times. The chain combines TRBV5-1 with TRBJ2-1; 11 bases are shared with TRBD2. Germline loops: CDR1 SGHRS, CDR2 YFSETQ. Trimming removed 5 bases from V and 8 bases from J; junction bases left unmatched: 12. The CDR3 is made up of 16 amino acids. CDR3 nucleotides: TGCGCCAGCAGACCCCGGACTAGCGGGCCTGGGGATGAGCAGTTCTTC. Amino acids: CASRPRTSGPGDEQFF.

This clonotype was seen at least ten times. The rearrangement joins TRBV4-2 to TRBJ2-7; 10 nucleotides match TRBD2. Germline CDR1 reads LGHNA; CDR2 reads YNFKEQ. This CDR3 region has 17 residues. After removal of 2 bases from V and 0 bases from J, the junction contained 7 bases not matched to a gene. Written as DNA, the CDR3 is TGTGCCAGCAGCCAAACTAGCGGGGCCTCGAGCTCCTACGAGCAGTACTTC. Protein sequence: CASSQTSGASSSYEQYF.